These T cell receptor beta chains were read from a single sample in a study of blood T cells in healthy people across ages. A single record per CDR3 protein comes from TCRdb applying MiXCR to the 5' RACE reads. The sample has 1.5 million to 1.8 million distinct CDR3 sequences; 35% to 45% are singletons. The sample consisted of blood. The receptors were gathered from a woman in her late teens or twenties in good health. Each CDR3 is given with its conserved first and last residue. The order of the fields is clone size, J gene, D gene, V gene, CDR3 DNA, CDR3 protein. The D gene is left open where the match is weak. Part of the rows lack a size; the others show once, few, many or a class for expanded clones.

>few|TRBJ2-7|-|TRBV15
TGTGCCACCAGGAAGACCGGTTCCTACGAGCAGTACTTC
CATRKTGSYEQYF
>-|TRBJ2-5|-|TRBV18
TGTGCCAGCTCACCATCTAAGGGGTACGAGCAGCACTTC
CASSPSKGYEQHF
>-|TRBJ1-1|TRBD1|TRBV4-3
TGCGCTAGCAGACCAGACAGGGTGTCGGAGACTGAAACTTTCTTT
CASRPDRVSETETFF
>-|TRBJ1-1|-|TRBV10-3
TGTGCCATCAGTGAGTCTTACGGGAACACTGAAGCTTTCTTT
CAISESYGNTEAFF
>-|TRBJ2-3|TRBD2|TRBV7-9
TGTGCCAGCAGCGGAATGGTATTAGCGGGGGTCGATACGCAGTATTTT
CASSGMVLAGVDTQYF
>-|TRBJ1-6|-|TRBV9
TGTGCCAGCAGCAGGGGCGAGGCAGGGACGAATTCACCTCTCCACTTT
CASSRGEAGTNSPLHF
>few|TRBJ1-1|-|TRBV29-1
TGCAGCGGTGAGGAGCTGCCCCCAGCTTTCTTT
CSGEELPPAFF
>-|TRBJ2-1|-|TRBV7-3
TGTGCCAGCAGCTTGTGGGGGGAGTGGATCAATGAGCAGTTCTTC
CASSLWGEWINEQFF
>few|TRBJ2-1|TRBD1|TRBV14
TGTGCCAGCACCAAAGGGGGCACGAGCTCCTACAATGAGCAGTTCTTC
CASTKGGTSSYNEQFF
>-|TRBJ2-3|-|TRBV4-1
TGCGCCAGCAGCCAACCCAGCCGGGGGACAGATACGCAGTATTTT
CASSQPSRGTDTQYF
>-|TRBJ1-2|TRBD1|TRBV29-1
TGCAGCGCCACAACCGGGACAGCAATGGGCTACACCTTC
CSATTGTAMGYTF
>-|TRBJ1-5|-|TRBV6-6
TGTGCCAGCACCTCCCAGGGGACGGGCCAGCCCCAGCATTTT
CASTSQGTGQPQHF
>few|TRBJ2-7|-|TRBV7-2
TGTGCCAGCAGCTTAGCCCCCGGTCCTGGCTACGAGCAGTACTTC
CASSLAPGPGYEQYF
>-|TRBJ2-7|TRBD1|TRBV28
TGTGCCAGCAGTCTACCCCTAGACAGGGCCTACGAGCAGTACTTC
CASSLPLDRAYEQYF
>few|TRBJ2-1|-|TRBV24-1
TGTGCCACCAGTGATCCCGGTGGCATCCAGAACAATGAGCAGTTCTTC
CATSDPGGIQNNEQFF
>-|TRBJ1-2|-|TRBV12-3/TRBV12-4
TGTGCCAGCAGTTTAGACAGGGTATTTGGCTACACCTTC
CASSLDRVFGYTF
>few|TRBJ2-5|TRBD1|TRBV29-1
TGCAGCGTTGAGGGACAGCCGGGGACCCAGTACTTC
CSVEGQPGTQYF
>-|TRBJ2-1|-|TRBV11-2
TGTGCCAGCAGCTTAGATCGGGCAGCAGGAGGGGAGGCCCAGTTCTTC
CASSLDRAAGGEAQFF
>-|TRBJ2-5|TRBD2|TRBV20-1
TGCAGTGCTACAGGGGGGAGGCGGGAGGGCTACAATGAGCAGTACTTC
CSATGGRREGYNEQYF
>-|TRBJ2-7|TRBD1|TRBV7-9
TGTGCCAGCAGCGCCAGGACAGGGTGGGAATACGAGCAGTACTTC
CASSARTGWEYEQYF
>-|TRBJ1-2|-|TRBV20-1
TGCAGTGCTTCCAGGGGTAGCGAGGGCTACACCTTC
CSASRGSEGYTF
>-|TRBJ2-2|-|TRBV27
TGTGCCAGCAGTTTTTTCGCGAACACCGGGGAGCTGTTTTTT
CASSFFANTGELFF
>-|TRBJ2-2|-|TRBV5-6
TGTGCCAGCAGCTTGGTGCCTAGATTGGACACCGGGGAGCTGTTTTTT
CASSLVPRLDTGELFF
>-|TRBJ2-2|TRBD1|TRBV12-5
TGTGCTAGTGCCTGGGACAGGGGAAACACCGGGGAGCTGTTTTTT
CASAWDRGNTGELFF
>few|TRBJ2-1|-|TRBV9
TGTGCCAGCAGCGCCCACCCGGGAGTAGGAGTGGGGTACAATGAGCAGTTCTTC
CASSAHPGVGVGYNEQFF
>-|TRBJ2-1|TRBD2|TRBV12-3/TRBV12-4
TGTGCCAGCAGTTTAGGACTAGCGGGGGAGAGCTCCTACAATGAGCAGTTCTTC
CASSLGLAGESSYNEQFF
>-|TRBJ2-7|TRBD2|TRBV6-2/TRBV6-3
TGTGCCAGTACTCCTAGCGGGGGAGACTTTTTATCCTATGAGCAGTACTTC
CASTPSGGDFLSYEQYF
>-|TRBJ1-1|TRBD1|TRBV19
TGTGCCAGTAGTATGACAGGGCGCACTGAAGCTTTCTTT
CASSMTGRTEAFF
>few|TRBJ2-3|-|TRBV4-2
TGTGCCAGCAGCCAAGATCTAGTGGCCATGGGAGATACGCAGTATTTT
CASSQDLVAMGDTQYF
>-|TRBJ2-2|-|TRBV4-3
TGCGCCAGCAGCCAAGAACTCCGACTGACCGGGGAGCTGTTTTTT
CASSQELRLTGELFF